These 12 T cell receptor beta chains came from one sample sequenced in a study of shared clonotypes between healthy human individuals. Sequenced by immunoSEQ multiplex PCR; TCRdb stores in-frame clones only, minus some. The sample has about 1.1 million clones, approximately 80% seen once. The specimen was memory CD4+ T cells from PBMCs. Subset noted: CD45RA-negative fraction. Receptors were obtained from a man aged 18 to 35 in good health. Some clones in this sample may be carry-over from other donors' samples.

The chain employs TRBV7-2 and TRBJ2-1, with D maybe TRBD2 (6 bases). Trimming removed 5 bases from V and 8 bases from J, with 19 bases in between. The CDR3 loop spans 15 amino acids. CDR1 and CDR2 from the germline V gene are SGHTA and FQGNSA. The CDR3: CASSAPGTSLHEQFF. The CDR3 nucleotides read TGTGCCAGCAGCGCACCCGGGACTTCTCTCCATGAGCAGTTCTTC.

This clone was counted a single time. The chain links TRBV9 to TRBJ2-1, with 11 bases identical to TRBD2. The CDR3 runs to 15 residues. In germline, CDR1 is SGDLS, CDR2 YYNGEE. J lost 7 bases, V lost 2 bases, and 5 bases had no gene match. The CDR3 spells CASSVTSGKGNEQFF. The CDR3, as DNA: TGTGCCAGCAGCGTGACTAGCGGGAAGGGTAATGAGCAGTTCTTC. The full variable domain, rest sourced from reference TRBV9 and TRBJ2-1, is DSGVTQTPKHLITATGQRVTLRCSPRSGDLSVYWYQQSLDQGLQFLIQYYNGEERAKGNILERFSAQQFPDLHSELNLSSLELGDSALYFCASSVTSGKGNEQFFGPGTRLTVL.

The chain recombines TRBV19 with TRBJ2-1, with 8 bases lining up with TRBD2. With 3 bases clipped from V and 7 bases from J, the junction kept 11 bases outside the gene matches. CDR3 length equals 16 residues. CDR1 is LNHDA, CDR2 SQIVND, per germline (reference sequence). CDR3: CASSIHTGGPENEQFF. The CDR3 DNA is TGTGCCAGTAGTATTCATACGGGAGGGCCTGAGAATGAGCAGTTCTTC.

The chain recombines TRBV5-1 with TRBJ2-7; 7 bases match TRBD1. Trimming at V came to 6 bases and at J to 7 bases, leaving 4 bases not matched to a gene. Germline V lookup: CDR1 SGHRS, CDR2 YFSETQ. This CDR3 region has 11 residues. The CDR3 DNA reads TGCGCCAGCAACAGGGGTAGAGAGCAGTACTTC. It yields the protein CASNRGREQYF.

CDR3 nucleotide sequence: TGTGCCAGCAGCCAGCAGGGACCGATTACCTACAATGAGCAGTTCTTC. Translating it yields CASSQQGPITYNEQFF. The chain recombines TRBV7-7 with TRBJ2-1; D tentatively reads TRBD1 or TRBD2 (5 bases each). Germline CDR1 SSHAT, CDR2 FNYEAQ (reference sequence). This CDR3 contains 16 residues. Trimming took off 5 bases at V and 2 bases at J, with 16 bases between the two ends.

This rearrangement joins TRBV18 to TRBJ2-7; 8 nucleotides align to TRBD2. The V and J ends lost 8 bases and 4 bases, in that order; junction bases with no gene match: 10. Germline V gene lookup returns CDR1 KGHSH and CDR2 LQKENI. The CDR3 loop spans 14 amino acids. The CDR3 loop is CASQRAGVEYEQYF. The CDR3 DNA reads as TGTGCCAGCCAACGAGCGGGAGTTGAGTACGAGCAGTACTTC.

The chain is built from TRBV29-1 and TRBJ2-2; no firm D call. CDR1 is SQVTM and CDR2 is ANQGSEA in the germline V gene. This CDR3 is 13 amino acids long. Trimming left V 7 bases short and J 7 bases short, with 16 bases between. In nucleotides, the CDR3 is TGCAGCGGAGTATTAGGGTCGGGCGGGGAGCTGTTTTTT. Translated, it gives CSGVLGSGGELFF.

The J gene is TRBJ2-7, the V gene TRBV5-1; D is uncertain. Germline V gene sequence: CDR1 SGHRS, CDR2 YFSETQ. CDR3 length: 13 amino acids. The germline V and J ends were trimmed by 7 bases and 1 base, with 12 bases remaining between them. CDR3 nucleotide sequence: TGCGCCAGCCGCCTACCGGTTTCCTACGAGCAGTACTTC. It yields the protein CASRLPVSYEQYF. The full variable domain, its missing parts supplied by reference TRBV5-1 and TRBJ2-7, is KAGVTQTPRYLIKTRGQQVTLSCSPISGHRSVSWYQQTPGQGLQFLFEYFSETQRNKGNFPGRFSGRQFSNSRSEMNVSTLELGDSALYLCASRLPVSYEQYFGPGTRLTVT.

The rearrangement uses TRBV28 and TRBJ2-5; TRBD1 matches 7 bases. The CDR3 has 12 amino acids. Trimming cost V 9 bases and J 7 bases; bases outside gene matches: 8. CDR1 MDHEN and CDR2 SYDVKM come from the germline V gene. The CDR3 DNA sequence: TGTGCCAGTACCGACAGGGTCGGGACCCAGTACTTC. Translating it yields CASTDRVGTQYF. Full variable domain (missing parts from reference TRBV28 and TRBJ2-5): DVKVTQSSRYLVKRTGEKVFLECVQDMDHENMFWYRQDPGLGLRLIYFSYDVKMKEKGDIPEGYSVSREKKERFSLILESASTNQTSMYLCASTDRVGTQYFGPGTRLLVL.

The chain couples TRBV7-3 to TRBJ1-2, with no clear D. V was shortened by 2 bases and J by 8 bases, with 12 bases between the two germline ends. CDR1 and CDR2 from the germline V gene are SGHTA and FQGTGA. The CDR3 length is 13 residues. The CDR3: CASSLDKAVGYTF. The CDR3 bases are TGTGCCAGCAGCTTAGACAAGGCCGTCGGCTACACCTTC.

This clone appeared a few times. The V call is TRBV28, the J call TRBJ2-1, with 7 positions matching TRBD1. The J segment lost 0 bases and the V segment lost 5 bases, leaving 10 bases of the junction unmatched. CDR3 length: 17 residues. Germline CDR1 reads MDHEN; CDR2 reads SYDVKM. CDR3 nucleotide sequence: TGTGCCAGCAGTCCAACACAGGGGCGAAGCTCCTACAATGAGCAGTTCTTC. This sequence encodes CASSPTQGRSSYNEQFF.

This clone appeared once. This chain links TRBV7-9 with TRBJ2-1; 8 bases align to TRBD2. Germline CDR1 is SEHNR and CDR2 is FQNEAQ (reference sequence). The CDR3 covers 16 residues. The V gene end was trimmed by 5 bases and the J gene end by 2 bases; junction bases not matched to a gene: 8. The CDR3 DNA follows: TGTGCCAGCAGCCGCGGGGGGAGCGGGGCCTACAATGAGCAGTTCTTC. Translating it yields CASSRGGSGAYNEQFF.